The 16 T cell receptor beta chains below were found in one sample sequenced in a study of cytomegalovirus exposure and HLA in healthy donors. Only in-frame clones appear in the TCRdb table, and some are missing; sequencing was by immunoSEQ multiplex PCR. The profile shows roughly 180,000 clones, roughly 86% of them singletons. The sample taken for sequencing was PBMCs. The receptors derive from a man aged 25-40 years in good health and CMV-seropositive.

The chain has TRBV7-3 and TRBJ2-1; possibly TRBD1 or TRBD2 for D (5 bases each). Trimming removed 5 bases from V and 8 bases from J, with 22 bases in between. CDR3 length equals 16 residues. The germline V gene has CDR1 SGHTA and CDR2 FQGTGA. The CDR3 here is CASSPGAVLGWDEQFF. In DNA form, the CDR3 reads TGTGCCAGCAGCCCCGGGGCGGTCCTCGGGTGGGATGAGCAGTTCTTC.

The rearrangement uses TRBV27 and TRBJ2-1; D gene unclear. Trimming left V 6 bases short and J 1 base short, with 13 bases between. There are 15 residues in the CDR3. CDR1 is MNHEY and CDR2 is SMNVEV in the germline V gene (reference sequence). For the CDR3, the DNA is TGTGCCAGCAGGTTCAAACCTGGATCCTACAATGAGCAGTTCTTC. Residues: CASRFKPGSYNEQFF.

This chain uses TRBV10-2 with TRBJ1-2; D is unclear. The CDR3 is made up of 14 amino acids. Germline values: CDR1 WSHSY, CDR2 SAAADI. V shed 0 bases and J shed 4 bases, with 9 bases lying between them. The CDR3 DNA sequence: TGCGCCAGCAGTGAGTCGGGCAGGTTCTATGGCTACACCTTC. Protein: CASSESGRFYGYTF.

The V and J genes are TRBV7-3 and TRBJ2-7; D may be TRBD2 (6 bases). The CDR3 loop spans 15 amino acids. Germline V gives CDR1 SGHTA, CDR2 FQGTGA. With 5 bases removed from V and 2 bases from J, the gap between germline ends came to 16 bases. In DNA form, the CDR3 reads TGTGCCAGCAGCACGGACGGGGGAGTTACCTACGAGCAGTACTTC. This encodes CASSTDGGVTYEQYF.

The V gene is TRBV12-5, the J gene TRBJ2-7, with TRBD1 matching over 9 bases. Germline-derived CDR1 and CDR2 are LGHNT and FRNRAP. The CDR3 is 13 residues long. Losses at the gene ends were 5 bases for V and 3 bases for J; bases not matched to a gene: 2. The CDR3 sequence is CASGRGQGYEQYF. CDR3 DNA: TGTGCTAGTGGTCGGGGACAGGGCTACGAGCAGTACTTC.

This clone was detected only a few times. This chain uses TRBV11-3 with TRBJ1-1; D gene unclear. With 0 bases removed from V and 1 base from J, the gap between germline ends came to 6 bases. Germline assignment: CDR1 SGHNT and CDR2 YENEEA. The CDR3 is 14 amino acids. CDR3 protein: CASSLDAENTEAFF. In nucleotides, the CDR3 is TGTGCCAGCAGCTTAGATGCAGAGAACACTGAAGCTTTCTTT.

The chain couples TRBV14 to TRBJ1-5; tentative D call: TRBD1 (6 bases). Trimming shortened V by 5 bases and J by 4 bases, and 9 bases separated the two germline ends. Per the germline V gene, CDR1 is SGHDN and CDR2 is FVKESK. The CDR3 runs to 13 residues. CDR3 protein: CASSSQGNQPQHF. DNA for the CDR3: TGTGCCAGCAGCTCCCAGGGGAATCAGCCCCAGCATTTT.

In this sample, this clone turned up once. The chain carries TRBV28 and TRBJ2-3; 8 bases agree with TRBD2. CDR3 length equals 14 residues. After removal of 10 bases from V and 1 base from J, the junction contained 7 bases not matched to a gene. CDR1 and CDR2 from the germline V gene are MDHEN and SYDVKM. CDR3 bases: TGTGCCACCAACGGGGGGGGAGGCACAGATACGCAGTATTTT. This translates into CATNGGGGTDTQYF.

The rearrangement joins TRBV9 to TRBJ2-3; TRBD1 is a possible D gene (6 bases). The ends were cut back, 0 bases at V and 4 bases at J, with 12 bases in the middle. The CDR3 sequence is 15 residues long. Per germline, CDR1 SGDLS and CDR2 YYNGEE. In DNA form, the CDR3 reads TGTGCCAGCAGCGTAGGAGGCCAGGGGTCAGATACGCAGTATTTT. Translated: CASSVGGQGSDTQYF. Complete variable domain (other parts from reference TRBV9 and TRBJ2-3): DSGVTQTPKHLITATGQRVTLRCSPRSGDLSVYWYQQSLDQGLQFLIQYYNGEERAKGNILERFSAQQFPDLHSELNLSSLELGDSALYFCASSVGGQGSDTQYFGPGTRLTVL.

The chain couples TRBV2 to TRBJ2-5, with D perhaps being TRBD1 or TRBD2 (5 bases each). CDR1 is SNHLY, CDR2 FYNNEI, per germline. This CDR3 has 13 residues. V was cut by 4 bases and J by 4 bases, with 10 bases left in between. The CDR3 is CASSVLGVETQYF. As DNA, the CDR3 is TGTGCCAGCAGTGTGCTGGGGGTAGAGACCCAGTACTTC.

This clone was observed a single time. The chain employs TRBV6-5 and TRBJ1-5; D is unclear. There are 12 residues in the CDR3. Trimming removed 5 bases from V and 4 bases from J, with 6 bases in between. CDR1 and CDR2 (germline): MNHEY, SVGAGI. CDR3 coding DNA: TGTGCCAGCAGTGAAATTAATCAGCCCCAGCATTTT. Protein product: CASSEINQPQHF.

This chain connects TRBV4-3 to TRBJ2-1, with a possible D match to TRBD1 (6 bases). CDR3 length: 15 residues. Trimming removed 5 bases from V and 5 bases from J, with 16 bases in between. Germline assignment: CDR1 LGHNA and CDR2 YSLEER. This chain's CDR3 is CASSSLGAVDNEQFF. CDR3 DNA: TGCGCCAGCAGCTCTTTGGGGGCCGTTGACAATGAGCAGTTCTTC.

This clone was seen just once. The genes are TRBV7-3 and TRBJ2-5; D remains unclear. Trimming shortened V by 2 bases and J by 3 bases, and 16 bases separated the two germline ends. The CDR3 runs to 16 residues. Germline CDR1 SGHTA, CDR2 FQGTGA. CDR3 sequence (DNA): TGTGCCAGCAGCTTATTGCCCCAATCGAGTAAAGAGACCCAGTACTTC. Encoded protein: CASSLLPQSSKETQYF. Complete variable domain (other parts from reference TRBV7-3 and TRBJ2-5): GAGVSQTPSNKVTEKGKYVELRCDPISGHTALYWYRQSLGQGPEFLIYFQGTGAADDSGLPNDRFFAVRPEGSVSTLKIQRTERGDSAVYLCASSLLPQSSKETQYFGPGTRLLVL.

The chain has TRBV7-9 and TRBJ1-1; D uncertain. V lost 5 bases and J lost 1, with 5 bases in between. Germline CDR1 reads SEHNR; CDR2 reads FQNEAQ (reference sequence). This CDR3 comprises 12 residues. CDR3 loop: CASSHENTEAFF. CDR3 sequence (DNA): TGTGCCAGCAGCCACGAGAACACTGAAGCTTTCTTT.

J is TRBJ2-7 and V is TRBV5-4; TRBD1 might be the D (5 bases). V was cut by 1 base and J by 2 bases, with 13 bases left in between. There are 15 residues in the CDR3. Germline CDR1 is SGHNT and CDR2 is YYREEE (reference sequence). The chain's CDR3 is CASSLNAAGPYEQYF. CDR3 coding DNA: TGTGCCAGCAGCTTGAATGCCGCAGGGCCCTACGAGCAGTACTTC.

The chain recombines TRBV7-3 with TRBJ2-3; D remains ambiguous. The CDR3 sequence is 12 residues long. In germline, CDR1 is SGHTA, CDR2 FQGTGA. V lost 6 bases, J lost 2 bases, and 6 bases lay in between. CDR3 residues: CASSLDTDTQYF. CDR3 sequence (DNA): TGTGCCAGCAGTCTCGACACAGATACGCAGTATTTT.